The entry that follows covers one T cell receptor beta chain sequence. Its target is unknown. These data come from a study of cytomegalovirus exposure and HLA in healthy donors. On the study more broadly: Membership in the Caucasian-associated ancestry cluster was found for 75% to 90% of almost 400 genotyped donors.

PCR involved 60 Vbeta and 13 Jbeta primers. TCRdb's copy holds only in-frame clones and misses some; the assay was immunoSEQ multiplex PCR. The sample shows over 150,000 clones, roughly 77% of them seen only once. Study-level findings and limits: The records held CMV serostatus as the only immune exposure information. Reports state that TCR beta sequences accurately predicted most subjects' HLA-A and HLA-B alleles. In a later analysis, an Asian-associated ancestry cluster reportedly showed fewer N-insertions than the approximately 700-donor mean.

V dropped 3 bases and J dropped 4 bases, with 12 bases sitting between them. The germline CDR1 and CDR2 sequences are MDHEN and SYDVKM. CDR3 length equals 14 residues. The source is a middle-aged woman in good health and CMV-seropositive. This rearrangement joins TRBV28 to TRBJ1-2; D perhaps matches TRBD1 (6 bases). Material for sequencing was PBMCs. CDR3 DNA: TGTGCCAGCAGTTTTACAGGGAGTAGCTATGGCTACACCTTC. Its protein product is CASSFTGSSYGYTF.